This T cell receptor beta chain originates from a study of CD8+ T cells in alopecia areata. Sampling of alopecia areata patients yielded lesional scalp punch biopsies as well as peripheral blood. Separation by sorting yielded CD4+ and CD8+ T cells from PBMCs. cDNA serving as the sequencing template came from extracted, reverse transcribed RNA. Some clones are missing from TCRdb's copy, which holds only in-frame ones; the method was immunoSEQ multiplex PCR. Of 160,000 or so clones in the sample, 50% to 65% are singletons; the top ten hold roughly 19%. The CDR3 contains 13 residues. The ends were cut back, 2 bases at V and 0 bases at J, with 7 bases in the middle. The germline V gene has CDR1 GTSNPN and CDR2 SVGIG (reference sequence).

V is TRBV30 and J is TRBJ1-1; D ambiguous. This clonotype originated in a human donor with alopecia areata. The input for sequencing was CD8+ T cells sorted from blood, taken at week 0. CDR3 coding DNA: TGTGCCTGGAGTCAGAACATGAACACTGAAGCTTTCTTT. This codes for CAWSQNMNTEAFF.